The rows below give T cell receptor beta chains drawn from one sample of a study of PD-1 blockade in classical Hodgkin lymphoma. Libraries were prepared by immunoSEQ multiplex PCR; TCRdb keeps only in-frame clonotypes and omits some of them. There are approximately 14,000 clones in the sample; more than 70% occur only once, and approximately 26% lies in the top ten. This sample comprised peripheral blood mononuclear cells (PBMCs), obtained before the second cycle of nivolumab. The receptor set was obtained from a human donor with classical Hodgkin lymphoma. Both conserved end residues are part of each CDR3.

CASSDSRTGSQYF	TRBJ2-7	TRBV6-4
CASSYEGSTDTQYF	TRBJ2-3	TRBV5-4
CASSSGVSYTF	TRBJ1-2	TRBV18
CASSLVGTRDIQYF	TRBJ2-4	TRBV7-2
CASSVEGQGERPLHF	TRBJ1-6	TRBV9
CASSESDSGGQEQFF	TRBJ2-1	TRBV10-1
CASSLTGGNQPQHF	TRBJ1-5	TRBV5-6
CASSSWGRTLNQPQHF	TRBJ1-5	TRBV7-8
CASSAYGGNTIYF	TRBJ1-3	TRBV9
CASSYGQGATDTQYF	TRBJ2-3	TRBV6-6
CASSLVRTGGAYEQYF	TRBJ2-7	TRBV7-2
CASSIPPTGDNSPLHF	TRBJ1-6	TRBV19
CASSLVDRSQTQYF	TRBJ2-5	TRBV7-2
CASRRASNEKLFF	TRBJ1-4	TRBV9
CASSPLGNTEAFF	TRBJ1-1	TRBV10-2
CASSLVLAGLETQYF	TRBJ2-5	TRBV7-9
CASSSSGGPSYEQYF	TRBJ2-7	TRBV7-6
CASSQYPGVSQETQYF	TRBJ2-5	TRBV4-1
CASSATRATEAFF	TRBJ1-1	TRBV7-9
CASSLRGPAGGYTF	TRBJ1-2	TRBV5-4
CASSLAQGGSPLHF	TRBJ1-6	TRBV27
CASSETGGSGNTIYF	TRBJ1-3	TRBV5-1
CSVEAPTVVGNTIYF	TRBJ1-3	TRBV29-1
CAAGQGDYGYTF	TRBJ1-2	TRBV19
CASSQGKQGGNTIYF	TRBJ1-3	TRBV7-8
CASRFRGYQPQHF	TRBJ1-5	TRBV7-4
CASSMKDQYNEKLFF	TRBJ1-4	TRBV5-1
CASSPRDRFSYEQYF	TRBJ2-7	TRBV7-2
CASRRGGETQYF	TRBJ2-5	TRBV5-6
CATQGHSYEQYF	TRBJ2-7	TRBV23-1
CASSSLLGGNSPLHF	TRBJ1-6	TRBV28
CASSSPGETQYF	TRBJ2-5	TRBV5-1
CASSLGGLPTEAFF	TRBJ1-1	TRBV5-6
CASSKRTGAQETQYF	TRBJ2-5	TRBV11-3
CASSFGGAFADTQYF	TRBJ2-3	TRBV5-8
CASSYSLWGLAGEQYF	TRBJ2-7	TRBV6-5
CASSQEASGVYTDTQYF	TRBJ2-3	TRBV4-1
CASSQEPRTGIGYTF	TRBJ1-2	TRBV4-1
CASSQTINTGELFF	TRBJ2-2	TRBV4-2
CASSTRDRDEQYF	TRBJ2-7	TRBV5-6
CASSSRTGGSLPHEQYF	TRBJ2-7	TRBV27
CASHKPFSSSYEQYF	TRBJ2-7	TRBV6-6
CASRTGLAGGQDTQYF	TRBJ2-3	TRBV7-8
CASSPRQGGGEKLFF	TRBJ1-4	TRBV13
CASSIDSGPYEQYF	TRBJ2-7	TRBV19
CASSLNGYGEKLFF	TRBJ1-4	TRBV28
CASSQGAGIETQYF	TRBJ2-5	TRBV4-2
CASTPGQGGNQPQHF	TRBJ1-5	TRBV27
CASSIAAAQETQYF	TRBJ2-5	TRBV19
CAIWEGGMSYEQYF	TRBJ2-7	TRBV10-3
CASSHGQGFEKLFF	TRBJ1-4	TRBV28
CASSIDDRWDEQYF	TRBJ2-7	TRBV19
CAISERTGGIYEQYF	TRBJ2-7	TRBV10-3